This TCR beta chain derives from a study of T cells in narcolepsy. Study at large: Patients with NT1 or NT2 and healthy control donors were enrolled.

This table comes from immunoSEQ multiplex PCR, and its TCRdb copy is limited to in-frame clones, with some not included. This sample has 9,500 to 14,000 clones, with 90% to 95% found just once. CDR3 length: 14 amino acids. The germline V and J ends were trimmed by 3 bases and 1 base, with 6 bases remaining between them. Germline loops: CDR1 MNHEY, CDR2 SVGAGI. The chain couples TRBV6-5 to TRBJ1-4; tentatively, D is TRBD1 (5 bases). Sequencing input: CD45RA- memory CD4+ T cells from PBMCs. The receptor comes from a human donor with narcolepsy. In DNA, the CDR3 is TGTGCCAGCAGTTATGGGGGAACTAATGAAAAACTGTTTTTT. Translated, it gives CASSYGGTNEKLFF.